Listed here are 32 T cell receptor beta chains from one sample, sequenced in a study of shared T cell receptors in the human thymus. Generated by immunoSEQ multiplex PCR, the TCRdb table keeps only in-frame clones and is missing some. The sample holds fewer than 700,000 clones, around nine tenths seen once. These same data were also listed under a study on human thymus T cells.

What was sequenced was thymocytes. The receptors shown here come from a boy in the first two years of life with a congenital heart defect.

V usage is TRBV7-9 and J usage is TRBJ2-5; TRBD1 is a possible D gene (5 bases). The CDR3 is made up of 16 amino acids. Germline CDR1 SEHNR, CDR2 FQNEAQ (reference sequence). V was clipped by 0 bases and J by 2 bases, with 13 bases between them. The CDR3 protein is CASSLAWTNEQETQYF. The CDR3 nucleotides are TGTGCCAGCAGCTTAGCGTGGACAAATGAACAAGAGACCCAGTACTTC.

This clone has a handful of counts. The V and J genes are TRBV29-1 and TRBJ2-7; D remains ambiguous. CDR3 size: 14 residues. CDR1 and CDR2 from the germline V gene are SQVTM and ANQGSEA. With 4 bases removed from V and 2 bases from J, the gap between germline ends came to 15 bases. The CDR3 is CSVGQEDITYEQYF. Here the CDR3 DNA reads TGCAGCGTTGGCCAGGAAGATATCACCTACGAGCAGTACTTC.

V usage is TRBV6-1 and J usage is TRBJ2-1; 8 nucleotides line up with TRBD2. The CDR3 totals 16 residues. Per the germline V gene, CDR1 is MNHNS and CDR2 is SASEGT. J gave up 0 bases and V 3 bases, and 4 bases lay outside the gene matches. The CDR3 coding sequence is TGTGCCAGCAGTGATGAACTAGCGGTCTCCTACAATGAGCAGTTCTTC. This encodes CASSDELAVSYNEQFF.

The rearrangement links TRBV11-1 to TRBJ2-5; 12 bases match TRBD1. This CDR3 has 18 amino acids. Germline V gene lookup returns CDR1 SGHAT and CDR2 FQDESV (reference sequence). Germline trimming cut 6 bases from V and 5 bases from J; bases unmatched to any gene: 16. CDR3 nucleotides: TGTGCCAGCAGTGCAGTTTGGGGACAGGGGGCGAATGGGGAGACCCAGTACTTC. Its translation: CASSAVWGQGANGETQYF.

This chain uses TRBV7-6 with TRBJ2-7, with TRBD2 identical over 9 bases. The CDR3 extends over 15 amino acids. The ends lost 2 bases at V and 1 base at J; junction bases unmatched: 3. CDR1 is SGHVS, CDR2 FNYEAQ, per germline. CDR3 DNA: TGTGCCAGCAGCTTAAGCGGGAGGACATCCTACGAGCAGTACTTC. This codes for CASSLSGRTSYEQYF.

The chain is built from TRBV7-9 and TRBJ1-5, with 7 bases fitting TRBD1. The CDR3 has 13 residues. Germline assignment: CDR1 SEHNR and CDR2 FQNEAQ (reference sequence). The V segment lost 5 bases and the J segment 6 bases; nucleotides outside the gene matches: 4. CDR3 in DNA: TGTGCCAGCAGCAGAAACAGGGGTCAGCCCCAGCATTTT. Protein sequence: CASSRNRGQPQHF.

The V gene is TRBV9, the J gene TRBJ1-1, with D tentatively TRBD1 (6 bases). The CDR3 spans 14 residues. The germline gives CDR1 SGDLS, CDR2 YYNGEE. V gave up 6 bases and J gave up 4 bases, with 16 bases separating them. The CDR3 DNA reads TGTGCCAGCACCCCCCGGGGGGCCTTCACTGAAGCTTTCTTT. It codes for CASTPRGAFTEAFF.

The chain carries TRBV14 and TRBJ1-1; D unresolved. CDR3 size: 15 residues. The V end lost 1 base, the J end lost 1 base, and 10 bases lay between the germline ends. Germline lookup yields CDR1 SGHDN and CDR2 FVKESK. The CDR3 nucleotides are TGTGCCAGCAGCCAAGCCCCCCCGTGGAACACTGAAGCTTTCTTT. Translation: CASSQAPPWNTEAFF.

The chain carries TRBV11-2 and TRBJ2-7; D may be TRBD2 (6 bases). The CDR3 has 15 residues. Per the germline V gene, CDR1 is SGHAT and CDR2 is FQNNGV. The V end lost 1 base, the J end lost 6 bases, and 16 bases lay between the germline ends. The CDR3 bases are TGTGCCAGCAGCTTAGGGACCAGGAGGGGAGGCGAGCAGTACTTC. It codes for CASSLGTRRGGEQYF.

The V and J genes are TRBV5-1 and TRBJ2-4; TRBD1 is a possible D gene (6 bases). This CDR3 spans 18 amino acids. Germline CDR1 reads SGHRS; CDR2 reads YFSETQ. The germline V and J ends were trimmed by 4 bases and 0 bases, with 20 bases remaining between them. The CDR3 DNA reads TGCGCCAGCAGCCTGAACCGGGACAATGGACTAGCCAAAAACATTCAGTACTTC. Protein product: CASSLNRDNGLAKNIQYF.

As regards this clone: Mismatch with germline at one junction end may stem from a read error. V and J are TRBV25-1 and TRBJ2-3, with D possibly TRBD2 on 5 matching bases. CDR1 and CDR2 from the germline V gene are MGHDK and SYGVNS. The CDR3 is made up of 12 amino acids. The CDR3 loop reads CASRASTDTRYF. CDR3 nucleotide sequence: TGTGCCAGCAGGGCTAGCACAGATACGCGGTATTTT. Based on the CDR3 plus reference TRBV25-1 and TRBJ2-3, the full variable domain is EADIYQTPRYLVIGTGKKITLECSQTMGHDKMYWYQQDPGMELHLIHYSYGVNSTEKGDLSSESTVSRIRTEHFPLTLESARPSHTSQYLCASRASTDTRYFGPGTRLTVL.

The chain joins TRBV29-1 to TRBJ1-1, with 11 bases that match TRBD1. Unmatched junction bases numbered 5, after V lost 4 bases and J lost 4 bases. Germline CDR1 and CDR2: SQVTM and ANQGSEA. The CDR3 sequence is 14 residues long. CDR3 DNA: TGCAGCGTTGTGGGACAGGGGGTCGGCACTGAAGCTTTCTTT. It is translated as CSVVGQGVGTEAFF.

V gene TRBV18 combines with J gene TRBJ2-7; perhaps TRBD2 as D (5 bases). The CDR3 contains 13 residues. In germline, CDR1 is KGHSH, CDR2 LQKENI. The V gene lost 3 bases and the J gene lost 3 bases, with 9 bases spanning the gap. The CDR3 DNA is TGTGCCAGCTCACCTAGAGGGTTCTACGAGCAGTACTTC. Residues: CASSPRGFYEQYF.

The CDR3 nucleotides are TGTGCCAGCAACCTCGCCTGGACTAGCGGGACGATGAATGAAGATGAGCAGTTCTTC. Translated, it gives CASNLAWTSGTMNEDEQFF. The rearrangement uses TRBV28 and TRBJ2-1; 12 nucleotides agree with TRBD2. V shed 7 bases and J 8 bases; nucleotides not matched to a gene: 21. CDR3 length: 19 amino acids. Germline loops: CDR1 MDHEN, CDR2 SYDVKM.

In this sample, this clone turned up once. V and J are TRBV4-3 and TRBJ1-4; D is undetermined. Germline assignment: CDR1 LGHNA and CDR2 YSLEER. This CDR3 spans 16 amino acids. Trimming left V 5 bases short and J 10 bases short, with 23 bases between. The CDR3 protein is CASSIRLWSPRRKLFF. The CDR3 bases are TGCGCCAGCAGCATTAGGCTTTGGAGTCCCCGGAGAAAACTGTTTTTT.

This chain connects TRBV4-1 to TRBJ1-5, with 9 nucleotides matching TRBD1. The CDR3 runs to 21 residues. CDR1 is MGHRA and CDR2 is YSYEKL in the germline V gene. V was pared by 1 base and J by 0 bases, with 16 bases of the junction left unmatched. The CDR3 nucleotides read TGCGCCAGCAGCCAAGCACTATTACAGGGGGCTCTCCTATATAGCAATCAGCCCCAGCATTTT. It yields the protein CASSQALLQGALLYSNQPQHF.

This chain joins TRBV4-2 and TRBJ2-3; D remains ambiguous. The CDR3 runs 13 residues. V was pared by 1 base and J by 4 bases, with 6 bases between. Per germline, CDR1 LGHNA and CDR2 YNFKEQ. CDR3: CASSQGAPDTQYF. The DNA of the CDR3 is TGTGCCAGCAGCCAAGGGGCCCCAGATACGCAGTATTTT.

This sequence joins TRBV28 and TRBJ1-5; 7 bases agree with TRBD1. V gave up 5 bases and J gave up 2 bases; unmatched junction bases: 0. The length of the CDR3 is 13 residues. CDR1 is MDHEN, CDR2 SYDVKM, per germline. The CDR3 loop is CASSDRGNQPQHF. The CDR3, as DNA: TGTGCCAGCAGTGACAGGGGCAATCAGCCCCAGCATTTT.

J is TRBJ1-1 and V is TRBV6-1; 10 nucleotides match TRBD1. Germline V gives CDR1 MNHNS, CDR2 SASEGT. V was pared by 3 bases and J by 3 bases, with 13 bases of the junction left unmatched. CDR3 length equals 18 residues. CDR3: CASSDGPWTGGRDTEAFF. The CDR3 nucleotides are TGTGCCAGCAGTGATGGGCCCTGGACAGGGGGTAGAGACACTGAAGCTTTCTTT.

This sequence joins TRBV5-1 and TRBJ2-7, with TRBD1 matching over 9 bases. The germline CDR1 and CDR2 sequences are SGHRS and YFSETQ. The CDR3 extends over 14 amino acids. V shed 4 bases, J shed 3 bases, and the junction held 5 bases outside the gene matches. Here the CDR3 reads CASSRTGVGYEQYF. The CDR3 nucleotides read TGCGCCAGCAGCCGGACAGGGGTGGGCTACGAGCAGTACTTC.

J is TRBJ2-6 and V is TRBV11-2; tentatively, D is TRBD2 (6 bases). Looked up from germline, CDR1 is SGHAT and CDR2 is FQNNGV. V lost 6 bases to trimming and J lost 0 bases, with 18 bases between them. The CDR3 runs 18 residues. CDR3 protein: CASRRDSTPISGANVLTF. The CDR3 DNA reads TGTGCCAGCAGACGGGACTCCACTCCTATCTCTGGGGCCAACGTCCTGACTTTC.

The chain combines TRBV28 with TRBJ2-7; 10 bases align to TRBD1. The V gene end was trimmed by 5 bases and the J gene end by 4 bases; junction bases not matched to a gene: 2. Looked up from germline, CDR1 is MDHEN and CDR2 is SYDVKM. This CDR3 region has 13 residues. CDR3 in amino acids: CASSGTGVYEQYF. CDR3 coding DNA: TGTGCCAGCAGTGGGACAGGGGTTTACGAGCAGTACTTC.

The V gene is TRBV1, the J gene TRBJ2-7; the tabulated D call, TRBD2, remains unverified against the DNA. TRBV1 corresponds to a pseudogene. The CDR3 extends over 20 amino acids. CDR3 sequence reads: CTSSPRKTGALAGVSYEQYF. CDR3 nucleotides: TGCACCAGCAGCCCACGAAAGACAGGGGCCTTAGCGGGGGTTTCCTACGAGCAGTACTTC.

This sequence joins TRBV4-2 and TRBJ2-7; 10 positions match TRBD2. This CDR3 is 16 amino acids long. Germline V gene data show CDR1 as LGHNA and CDR2 as YNFKEQ. The V segment lost 2 bases and the J segment 1 base; nucleotides outside the gene matches: 5. CDR3 nucleotide sequence: TGTGCCAGCAGCCAACCCACGACTAGCGGGTCCTACGAGCAGTACTTC. Its protein product is CASSQPTTSGSYEQYF.

The rearrangement uses TRBV7-3 and TRBJ2-7; a weak D match, TRBD1 (8 bases). Germline CDR1 and CDR2: SGHTA and FQGTGA. The V end lost 5 bases, the J end lost 4 bases, and 21 bases lay between the germline ends. The CDR3 covers 16 residues. Here the CDR3 reads CASSPQGGQGVYEQYF. CDR3 bases: TGTGCCAGCAGCCCACAGGGGGGGCAAGGAGTTTACGAGCAGTACTTC.

This sequence joins TRBV30 and TRBJ2-3; 13 bases are a match to TRBD2. Germline values: CDR1 GTSNPN, CDR2 SVGIG (reference sequence). The V segment lost 4 bases and the J segment 8 bases; nucleotides outside the gene matches: 6. The CDR3 has 14 residues. CDR3 DNA sequence: TGTGCCTGGAAGGGACTAGCGGGGAGGGGTACGCAGTATTTT. It translates to CAWKGLAGRGTQYF.

The V gene is TRBV7-6, the J gene TRBJ2-7; 9 nucleotides match TRBD1. This CDR3 region has 14 residues. J lost 3 bases, V lost 1 base, and 1 base had no gene match. The V gene's germline CDR1 is SGHVS and CDR2 FNYEAQ. CDR3 in amino acids: CASSLDRGLYEQYF. The CDR3, as DNA: TGTGCCAGCAGCTTAGACAGGGGGCTCTACGAGCAGTACTTC.

This chain joins TRBV5-6 and TRBJ2-3; 7 bases fit TRBD1. The germline V gene encodes CDR1 SGHDT and CDR2 YYEEEE. The CDR3 is 19 residues long. J gave up 4 bases and V 0 bases, and 17 bases lay outside the gene matches. CDR3 sequence: CASSLDPPRDRESADTQYF. CDR3 in DNA: TGTGCCAGCAGCTTGGACCCACCCCGCGACAGGGAATCGGCAGATACGCAGTATTTT.

The chain has TRBV6-5 and TRBJ2-7, with 12 bases fitting TRBD1. This CDR3 is 15 amino acids long. V dropped 2 bases and J dropped 5; count of bases not matched to a gene: 4. From germline, CDR1 is MNHEY and CDR2 SVGAGI. The CDR3 here is CASSYGDRGQDEQYF. The CDR3 DNA reads TGTGCCAGCAGTTACGGGGACAGGGGGCAGGACGAGCAGTACTTC.

The chain links TRBV10-3 to TRBJ1-1; possibly TRBD1 for D (6 bases). V was pared by 7 bases and J by 6 bases, with 15 bases between. The V gene's germline CDR1 is ENHRY and CDR2 SYGVKD. This CDR3 has 13 residues. The CDR3 region is CAITRDRPAEAFF. DNA of the CDR3: TGTGCCATCACTAGAGACAGGCCAGCTGAAGCTTTCTTT.

DNA of the CDR3: TGTGCCAGCAGCCTGACAGGGTTCAATCAGCCCCAGCATTTT. This gives the protein CASSLTGFNQPQHF. The V call is TRBV7-8, the J call TRBJ1-5, with TRBD1 identical over 7 bases. V lost 5 bases to trimming and J lost 3 bases; unmatched junction nucleotides: 4. The CDR3 length is 14 residues. The germline gives CDR1 SGHVS, CDR2 FQNEAQ.

The V call is TRBV4-3, the J call TRBJ1-2; TRBD1 matches at 7 bases. From germline, CDR1 is LGHNA and CDR2 YSLEER. The CDR3 length is 14 residues. Losses at the gene ends were 4 bases for V and 4 bases for J; bases not matched to a gene: 6. The chain's CDR3 is CASSPYRGPYGYTF. CDR3 nucleotides: TGCGCCAGCAGCCCCTACAGGGGACCCTATGGCTACACCTTC.